What follows are 19 T cell receptor beta chains derived from one specimen sequenced in a study of T cell changes during pregnancy in multiple sclerosis. The repertoire was sequenced with immunoSEQ multiplex PCR; TCRdb's copy has only in-frame clones and lacks some. The table has 8,500 to 13,000 clones, about 89% seen once; the top ten hold roughly 4.6%. Sequenced here: CD8+ T cells from peripheral blood mononuclear cells, sampled in the first trimester of pregnancy. The receptors derive from a female donor in good health, enrolled as a control in a pregnancy study.

V and J are TRBV4-3 and TRBJ2-1; 8 bases are a match to TRBD2. V shed 1 base, J shed 9 bases, and the junction held 8 bases outside the gene matches. Germline lookup yields CDR1 LGHNA and CDR2 YSLEER. The CDR3 consists of 15 residues. The CDR3 bases are TGCGCCAGCAGCCAAGGAAACGGGGGGGGAGGTGAGCAGTTCTTC. Translation: CASSQGNGGGGEQFF.

The V and J genes are TRBV4-3 and TRBJ2-1; 8 nucleotides match TRBD1. The CDR3 covers 19 residues. V lost 3 bases, J lost 0 bases, and 13 bases stayed unmatched. Germline V gene sequence: CDR1 LGHNA, CDR2 YSLEER. The CDR3 loop is CASSQRAGGAGSSYNEQFF. The CDR3 coding sequence is TGCGCCAGCAGCCAGCGGGCAGGGGGCGCGGGAAGCTCCTACAATGAGCAGTTCTTC.

This clone has only one observation. The gene calls are TRBV11-2 and TRBJ1-5, with D hard to call. CDR3 length: 13 residues. The germline CDR1 and CDR2 sequences are SGHAT and FQNNGV. V lost 3 bases and J lost 1, with 4 bases in between. CDR3 sequence reads: CASSLGSNQPQHF. CDR3 nucleotide sequence: TGTGCCAGCAGCTTGGGCAGCAATCAGCCCCAGCATTTT.

This clone was seen a single time. The rearrangement uses TRBV27 and TRBJ1-5, with D maybe TRBD1 (5 bases). This CDR3 has 13 amino acids. The germline V gene has CDR1 MNHEY and CDR2 SMNVEV (reference sequence). Trimming stripped 8 bases from V and 0 bases from J, with 8 bases between. The CDR3 spells CASGTSSNQPQHF. In DNA form, the CDR3 reads TGTGCCAGCGGGACTAGTAGCAATCAGCCCCAGCATTTT.

The DNA of the CDR3 is TGTGCCAGCAGCCGTAATCTCTACGAGCAGTACTTC. Translation gives CASSRNLYEQYF. V usage is TRBV14 and J usage is TRBJ2-7; D gene ambiguous. The CDR3 spans 12 residues. Germline CDR1 SGHDN, CDR2 FVKESK. V was cut by 4 bases and J by 3 bases, with 7 bases left in between.

The rearrangement joins TRBV6-4 to TRBJ1-1; D gene uncertain. V gave up 6 bases and J gave up 5 bases, with 10 bases separating them. The length of the CDR3 is 12 residues. Germline assignment: CDR1 MRHNA and CDR2 SNTAGT. The CDR3 DNA follows: TGTGCCAGCAGGCAGAGGAGAACTGAAGCTTTCTTT. Protein: CASRQRRTEAFF.

The gene calls are TRBV30 and TRBJ1-6, with 11 bases lining up with TRBD1. Germline trimming cut 5 bases from V and 9 bases from J; bases unmatched to any gene: 6. Germline CDR1 and CDR2: GTSNPN and SVGIG (reference sequence). This CDR3 has 14 residues. In DNA, the CDR3 is TGTGCCTGGTCATGGACAGGGGGCATTTCACCCCTCCACTTT. Residues: CAWSWTGGISPLHF.

This sequence joins TRBV5-1 and TRBJ1-2; TRBD1 aligns across 9 bases. Germline V CDR1 and CDR2: SGHRS, YFSETQ. With 0 bases clipped from V and 4 bases from J, the junction kept 4 bases outside the gene matches. The CDR3 contains 15 residues. CDR3 in DNA: TGCGCCAGCAGCTTGGAGGGACAGGGCCCCTATGGCTACACCTTC. It translates to CASSLEGQGPYGYTF.

The V call is TRBV9, the J call TRBJ1-2, with 8 bases lining up with TRBD1. With V trimmed by 0 bases and J by 8 bases, 9 bases remained unmatched. The germline V gene encodes CDR1 SGDLS and CDR2 YYNGEE. This CDR3 has 15 amino acids. CDR3 in amino acids: CASSVARGPSIGYTF. CDR3 coding DNA: TGTGCCAGCAGCGTAGCCAGGGGGCCTTCTATCGGCTACACCTTC. Drawing the rest from reference TRBV9 and TRBJ1-2, the complete variable domain is DSGVTQTPKHLITATGQRVTLRCSPRSGDLSVYWYQQSLDQGLQFLIQYYNGEERAKGNILERFSAQQFPDLHSELNLSSLELGDSALYFCASSVARGPSIGYTFGSGTRLTVV.

This clone was counted a single time. V usage is TRBV2 and J usage is TRBJ2-3; 9 positions agree with TRBD2. The CDR3 is 15 amino acids. After removal of 7 bases from V and 4 bases from J, the junction contained 9 bases not matched to a gene. Germline-derived CDR1 and CDR2 are SNHLY and FYNNEI. CDR3 residues: CASTLPAGGADTQYF. CDR3 sequence (DNA): TGTGCCAGCACCCTTCCGGCGGGGGGGGCAGATACGCAGTATTTT.

The rearrangement uses TRBV4-3 and TRBJ2-5; TRBD1 is a possible D gene (5 bases). Germline assignment: CDR1 LGHNA and CDR2 YSLEER. Trimming cost V 2 bases and J 4 bases, with 14 bases left between them. This CDR3 region has 15 residues. The CDR3: CASSQTRELGETQYF. The CDR3 DNA follows: TGCGCCAGCAGCCAAACCAGGGAATTAGGAGAGACCCAGTACTTC.

This chain connects TRBV6-5 to TRBJ2-7, with D possibly TRBD1 on 6 matching bases. Per the germline V gene, CDR1 is MNHEY and CDR2 is SVGAGI. Trimming shortened V by 4 bases and J by 1 base, and 17 bases separated the two germline ends. The CDR3 has 16 residues. CDR3 region: CASSFLDRDPSYEQYF. CDR3 in DNA: TGTGCCAGCAGTTTTTTGGACAGAGACCCATCCTACGAGCAGTACTTC.

This chain links TRBV7-9 with TRBJ1-3, with 8 bases matching TRBD1. The CDR3 runs to 15 residues. J gave up 0 bases and V 5 bases, and 3 bases lay outside the gene matches. Per germline, CDR1 SEHNR and CDR2 FQNEAQ (reference sequence). CDR3 residues: CASSPGTGSGNTIYF. CDR3 sequence (DNA): TGTGCCAGCAGCCCCGGGACAGGCTCTGGAAACACCATATATTTT.

The chain employs TRBV11-1 and TRBJ2-2; unclear D gene. V dropped 3 bases and J dropped 4 bases, with 9 bases sitting between them. The CDR3 runs 14 residues. The germline V gene encodes CDR1 SGHAT and CDR2 FQDESV (reference sequence). The CDR3: CASSFGQSTGELFF. The DNA of the CDR3 is TGTGCCAGCAGCTTTGGGCAGTCCACCGGGGAGCTGTTTTTT.

The CDR3 bases are TGTGCCTGGAGTGTAAAACAGAATCAGCCCCAGCATTTT. It encodes CAWSVKQNQPQHF. This chain uses TRBV30 with TRBJ1-5; D gene unclear. This CDR3 comprises 13 residues. V was pared by 0 bases and J by 4 bases, with 7 bases between. The V gene's germline CDR1 is GTSNPN and CDR2 SVGIG (reference sequence).

The rearrangement uses TRBV13 and TRBJ2-1; 12 bases match TRBD2. Germline V lookup: CDR1 PRHDT, CDR2 FYEKMQ (reference sequence). This CDR3 spans 16 amino acids. J was trimmed by 4 bases and V by 5 bases; bases with no gene match: 6. The CDR3, as DNA: TGTGCCAGCAGCCCCCGACTAGCGGGAGATTACAATGAGCAGTTCTTC. Protein: CASSPRLAGDYNEQFF. The full variable domain, rest sourced from reference TRBV13 and TRBJ2-1, is AAGVIQSPRHLIKEKRETATLKCYPIPRHDTVYWYQQGPGQDPQFLISFYEKMQSDKGSIPDRFSAQQFSDYHSELNMSSLELGDSALYFCASSPRLAGDYNEQFFGPGTRLTVL.

The chain uses TRBV5-1 and TRBJ1-1; D is ambiguous. Germline-derived CDR1 and CDR2 are SGHRS and YFSETQ. Trimming stripped 0 bases from V and 2 bases from J, with 14 bases between. This CDR3 has 16 amino acids. The CDR3 protein is CASSLVIGPGNTEAFF. As DNA, the CDR3 is TGCGCCAGCAGCTTGGTGATAGGTCCGGGAAACACTGAAGCTTTCTTT.

This chain uses TRBV29-1 with TRBJ2-7; 10 positions match TRBD1. Unmatched junction bases numbered 3, after V lost 0 bases and J lost 1 base. Germline V gives CDR1 SQVTM, CDR2 ANQGSEA. The CDR3 sequence is 15 residues long. DNA for the CDR3: TGCAGCGTTGAAGATCGGGACAGGGGATCCTACGAGCAGTACTTC. Amino acids: CSVEDRDRGSYEQYF.

The chain recombines TRBV4-2 with TRBJ2-7, with TRBD1 matching over 7 bases. Germline-derived CDR1 and CDR2 are LGHNA and YNFKEQ. The CDR3 loop spans 16 amino acids. Trimming took 2 bases from V and 2 from J; bases not matched to a gene: 9. CDR3: CASSQYYQGQTYEQYF. The CDR3 coding sequence is TGTGCCAGCAGCCAATACTATCAGGGACAGACCTACGAGCAGTACTTC.